This is a list of T cell receptor beta chains from one sample in a study of shared clonotypes between healthy human individuals. Profiled with immunoSEQ multiplex PCR; TCRdb holds only in-frame clones, not every one. The sample has 2 million to 2.5 million clones, 93% seen once; the top ten hold about 0.37%. The sample taken for sequencing was naive CD4+ T cells from PBMCs. These TCRs come from a man between 18 and 35 years old in good health. Some clones in this sample may be carry-over from other donors' samples. Both conserved end residues are part of each CDR3. The D gene is left open where the match is weak. Only some rows state a clone size, as once, few, many or a class for expanded clones.

TRBV27	-	TRBJ2-1	-	CASSDFRVQGQFF	TGTGCCAGCAGTGACTTCAGGGTTCAAGGGCAGTTCTTC
TRBV7-9	-	TRBJ2-2	once	CASSLDGNTGELFF	TGTGCCAGCAGTCTGGACGGCAACACCGGGGAGCTGTTTTTT
TRBV5-1	-	TRBJ1-3	-	CASRWSSGNTIYF	TGCGCCAGCAGGTGGTCCTCTGGAAACACCATATATTTT
TRBV27	-	TRBJ2-3	-	CASSLSRTDTQYF	TGTGCCAGCAGTTTAAGCAGAACAGATACGCAGTATTTT
TRBV5-8	-	TRBJ2-1	-	CASSLGHEQFF	TGTGCCAGCAGCTTGGGCCATGAGCAGTTCTTC
TRBV29-1	-	TRBJ2-7	-	CSVLGKRLNEQYF	TGCAGCGTTTTGGGGAAACGGCTCAACGAGCAGTACTTC
TRBV18	-	TRBJ1-2	-	CASSPWMTDQSGYTF	TGTGCCAGCTCACCATGGATGACAGATCAAAGCGGCTACACCTTC
TRBV5-1	TRBD1	TRBJ2-3	-	CASSPTGTGGVDTQYF	TGCGCCAGCAGCCCGACCGGGACAGGGGGCGTAGATACGCAGTATTTT
TRBV27	-	TRBJ2-7	-	CASSLGTRNRVYEQYF	TGTGCCAGCAGTTTAGGGACAAGGAATCGTGTCTACGAGCAGTACTTC
TRBV27	-	TRBJ1-4	-	CASSGLGSTNEKLFF	TGTGCCAGCAGTGGGTTGGGGAGTACTAATGAAAAACTGTTTTTT
TRBV4-1	-	TRBJ1-4	-	CASSQGRATNEKLFF	TGCGCCAGCAGCCAAGGACGCGCAACTAATGAAAAACTGTTTTTT
TRBV7-8	TRBD1	TRBJ2-7	-	CASSLGDRYEQYF	TGTGCCAGCAGCTTAGGGGACAGGTACGAGCAGTACTTC
TRBV19	-	TRBJ1-2	-	CASSTPERYGYTF	TGTGCCAGTAGTACCCCGGAGCGCTATGGCTACACCTTC
TRBV5-3	TRBD2	TRBJ2-4	-	CARSCLRAGEAKNIQYF	TGTGCCAGAAGCTGCCTTAGGGCGGGAGAAGCCAAAAACATTCAGTACTTC
TRBV28	TRBD2	TRBJ2-3	-	CASSFYSGGTDTQYF	TGTGCCAGCAGTTTTTATAGCGGGGGCACAGATACGCAGTATTTT
TRBV7-8	-	TRBJ1-1	-	CASSFKNTEAFF	TGTGCCAGCAGCTTTAAGAACACTGAAGCTTTCTTT